This paragraph reports one T cell receptor beta chain. Original processing notes: Nucleated cell counts were estimated from reference gene primer amplification. The repertoire was sequenced with immunoSEQ multiplex PCR; TCRdb's copy has only in-frame clones and lacks some. V and J calls and clone size are those listed in that table; D and trimming were worked out from the DNA. The data contain 200,000 to 250,000 clones, about 85% of them singletons. The sample belongs to a study of blood T cell repertoires in COVID-19. As for the study in general: T cells, B-cell-depleted T cells, or PBMCs supplied cDNA or gDNA.

Per the germline V gene, CDR1 is LNHDA and CDR2 is SQIVND (reference sequence). The CDR3 covers 13 residues. V lost 4 bases, J lost 10 bases, and 14 bases lay in between. This receptor was identified in a man aged 70 or older with acute or convalescent COVID-19. The V call is TRBV19, the J call TRBJ2-1; the D gene is possibly TRBD2 (5 bases). The sequenced material came from peripheral blood. CDR3 region: CASSKTIAGEQFF. CDR3 DNA sequence: TGTGCCAGTAGTAAGACTATAGCAGGAGAGCAGTTCTTC.